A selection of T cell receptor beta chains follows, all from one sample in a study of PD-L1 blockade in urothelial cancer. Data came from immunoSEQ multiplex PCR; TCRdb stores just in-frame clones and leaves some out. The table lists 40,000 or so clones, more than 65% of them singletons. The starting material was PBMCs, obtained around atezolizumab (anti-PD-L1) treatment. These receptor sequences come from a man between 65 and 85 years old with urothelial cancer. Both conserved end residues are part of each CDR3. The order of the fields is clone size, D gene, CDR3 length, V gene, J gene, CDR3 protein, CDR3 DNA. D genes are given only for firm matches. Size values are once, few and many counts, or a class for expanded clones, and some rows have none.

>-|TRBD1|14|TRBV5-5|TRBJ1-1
CASSFDRVNTEAFF
TGTGCCAGCAGCTTTGACAGGGTAAACACTGAAGCTTTCTTT
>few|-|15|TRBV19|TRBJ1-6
CASRPWGDGNSPLHF
TGTGCCAGTAGACCATGGGGGGACGGTAATTCACCCCTCCACTTT
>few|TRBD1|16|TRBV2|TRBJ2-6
CASSGDRDSGANVLTF
TGTGCCAGCAGTGGAGACAGGGACTCTGGGGCCAACGTCCTGACTTTC
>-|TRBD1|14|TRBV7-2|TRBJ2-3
CASSTGTGLYTQYF
TGTGCCAGCAGCACCGGGACAGGGCTATATACGCAGTATTTT
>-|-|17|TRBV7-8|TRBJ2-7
CASSPPSAGAGGDEQYF
TGTGCCAGCAGCCCACCGAGTGCGGGTGCGGGTGGCGACGAGCAGTACTTC
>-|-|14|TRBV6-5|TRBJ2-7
CASRLRPEAYEQYF
TGTGCCAGCCGTCTCCGTCCAGAGGCCTACGAGCAGTACTTC
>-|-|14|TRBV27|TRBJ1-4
CASSYRSTNEKLFF
TGTGCCAGCAGTTACAGATCAACTAATGAAAAACTGTTTTTT
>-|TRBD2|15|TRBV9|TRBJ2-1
CASRYRPLADNEQFF
TGTGCCAGCAGGTACCGACCTCTAGCGGACAATGAGCAGTTCTTC
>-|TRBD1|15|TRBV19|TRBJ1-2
CASSFPGQGIDGYTF
TGTGCCAGTAGTTTTCCGGGACAGGGGATTGATGGCTACACCTTC
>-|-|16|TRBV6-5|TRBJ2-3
CASSYSARRQADTQYF
TGTGCCAGCAGTTACTCCGCCAGGAGGCAGGCAGATACGCAGTATTTT
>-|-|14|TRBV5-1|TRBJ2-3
CASSSSSRGDTQYF
TGCGCCAGCAGTTCGTCTAGCCGGGGAGATACGCAGTATTTT
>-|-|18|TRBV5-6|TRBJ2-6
CASSPSGGFVSGANVLTF
TGTGCCAGCAGCCCCTCAGGAGGGTTCGTCTCTGGGGCCAACGTCCTGACTTTC
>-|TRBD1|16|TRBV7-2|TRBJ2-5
CASSPGEGALWETQYF
TGTGCCAGCAGCCCTGGTGAGGGGGCCTTGTGGGAGACCCAGTACTTC
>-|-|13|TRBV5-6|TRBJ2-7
CASSFQGGYEQYF
TGTGCCAGCAGCTTTCAGGGGGGCTACGAGCAGTACTTC
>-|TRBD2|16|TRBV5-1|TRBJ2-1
CASSPPGGGRYNEQFF
TGCGCCAGCAGCCCGCCCGGGGGGGGCCGTTACAATGAGCAGTTCTTC
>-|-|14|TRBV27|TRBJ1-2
CASSLRAGFYGYTF
TGTGCCAGCAGTTTACGAGCAGGGTTCTATGGCTACACCTTC